A single sample is the source of the 5 T cell receptor beta chains below, sequenced in a study of T cell clonality in common variable immunodeficiency. Their recognized antigens are unknown. Study conclusions and caveats: Fewer deletions and N-nucleotide insertions were reportedly seen in common variable immunodeficiency TCR beta sequences.

Sequenced by immunoSEQ multiplex PCR; TCRdb stores in-frame clones only, minus some. In total the sample includes about 23,000 clones, none of them seen once. The specimen was peripheral blood mononuclear cells. These receptors all come from a human donor with common variable immunodeficiency.

This clone was detected only a few times. The observed sequence ends 3 residues before the CDR3 terminus, with the missing tail filled in from the germline J gene. The V call is TRBV2, the J call TRBJ2-7, with unresolved D. Trimming cost V 6 bases and J 1 base, with 10 bases left between them. The length of the CDR3 is 13 residues. The germline V gene encodes CDR1 SNHLY and CDR2 FYNNEI. The CDR3 DNA, read in part, is TGTGCCAGCAGGAGACTGTTTTCCTACGAG. It yields the protein CASRRLFSYE. From start to end, the CDR3 is CASRRLFSYEQYF.

In the case of this clone: The read comes to an end 3 residues before the CDR3 does, leaving the germline J gene to fill in the end. The chain uses TRBV5-1 and TRBJ2-5, with 7 positions matching TRBD1. This CDR3 contains 16 residues. Germline-derived CDR1 and CDR2 are SGHRS and YFSETQ. V shed 2 bases and J 1 base; nucleotides not matched to a gene: 8. The CDR3 protein is CASSLKQGMGQETQYF. CDR3 DNA, as far as it was read: TGCGCCAGCAGCTTAAAACAGGGGATGGGCCAAGAGACC.

This clone has more than one count but fewer than ten. The read terminates 3 residues ahead of where the CDR3 ends, so the germline J gene completes it. The V call is TRBV2, the J call TRBJ2-5; tentatively, D is TRBD1 (5 bases). The V gene lost 4 bases and the J gene lost 1 base, with 7 bases spanning the gap. Looked up from germline, CDR1 is SNHLY and CDR2 is FYNNEI. This CDR3 is 13 amino acids long. The part of the CDR3 DNA that was read is TGTGCCAGCAGTGTCGACAGCCAAGAGACC. Encoded protein: CASSVDSQET. The full CDR3 reads CASSVDSQETQYF. The variable domain in full, with the rest retrieved from reference TRBV2 and TRBJ2-5, is EPEVTQTPSHQVTQMGQEVILRCVPISNHLYFYWYRQILGQKVEFLVSFYNNEISEKSEIFDDQFSVERPDGSNFTLKIRSTKLEDSAMYFCASSVDSQETQYFGPGTRLLVL.

This clone appeared a few times. The sequenced fragment ends 3 residues before the CDR3 boundary, so the rest is inferred from the germline J gene. The chain employs TRBV5-1 and TRBJ2-1, with TRBD1 identical over 10 bases. Germline V lookup: CDR1 SGHRS, CDR2 YFSETQ. V shed 3 bases and J 4 bases; nucleotides not matched to a gene: 4. The CDR3 runs 15 residues. The CDR3 reads CASSSSGQGYNEQFF. CDR3 bases read: TGCGCCAGCAGCTCATCGGGACAGGGGTACAATGAG.

For this clone: The CDR3 end lies 3 residues beyond the end of the read and is filled in from the germline J gene. This chain joins TRBV20-1 and TRBJ2-1; D might be TRBD2 (6 bases). Germline V gene data show CDR1 as DFQATT and CDR2 as SNEGSKA (reference sequence). This CDR3 has 15 amino acids. Trimming shortened V by 0 bases and J by 1 base, and 10 bases separated the two germline ends. CDR3 region: CSARDGGVSYNEQFF. Partial CDR3 DNA: TGCAGTGCTAGAGATGGAGGGGTTTCCTACAATGAG.